These 2 T cell receptor beta chains were all obtained from the same sample, sequenced in a study of OX40 agonist ivuxolimab in advanced cancers. The assay was immunoSEQ multiplex PCR, and TCRdb's table has in-frame clones only and misses some. This sample has 35,000 to 45,000 clones; 80% to 90% occur once, and the top ten carry roughly 4.5%. Sample: CD4+ or CD8+ T cells sorted from blood, taken in a trial of the OX40 agonist ivuxolimab. Receptors originate from an adult with an advanced solid tumor such as melanoma, head and neck, liver or kidney cancer.

CDR3 in DNA: TGTGCCAGTAGTCTGACTTTTCCCGCCGACTCCTACAATGAGCAGTTCTTC. Residues: CASSLTFPADSYNEQFF. This chain uses TRBV19 with TRBJ2-1, with D hard to call. V dropped 5 bases and J dropped 0 bases, with 17 bases sitting between them. The length of the CDR3 is 17 residues. The germline CDR1 and CDR2 sequences are LNHDA and SQIVND (reference sequence). The variable domain in full, completed from reference TRBV19 and TRBJ2-1, reads DGGITQSPKYLFRKEGQNVTLSCEQNLNHDAMYWYRQDPGQGLRLIYYSQIVNDFQKGDIAEGYSVSREKKESFPLTVTSAQKNPTAFYLCASSLTFPADSYNEQFFGPGTRLTVL.

The rearrangement joins TRBV27 to TRBJ2-7; 8 nucleotides line up with TRBD2. Trimming took 5 bases from V and 4 from J; bases not matched to a gene: 16. The CDR3 runs to 17 residues. From germline, CDR1 is MNHEY and CDR2 SMNVEV (reference sequence). CDR3 bases: TGTGCCAGCAGTCCGTCCCCGCTATCGGGAGGGGATTACGAGCAGTACTTC. It is translated as CASSPSPLSGGDYEQYF.